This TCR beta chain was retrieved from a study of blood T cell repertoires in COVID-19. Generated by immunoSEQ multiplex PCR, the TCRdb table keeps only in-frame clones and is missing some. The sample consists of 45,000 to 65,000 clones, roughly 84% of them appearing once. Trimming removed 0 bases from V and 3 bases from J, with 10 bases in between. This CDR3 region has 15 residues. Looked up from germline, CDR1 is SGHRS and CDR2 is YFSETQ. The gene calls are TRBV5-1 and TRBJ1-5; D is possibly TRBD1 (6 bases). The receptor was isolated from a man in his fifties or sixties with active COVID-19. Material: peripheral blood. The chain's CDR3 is CASSLAGQFNQPQHF. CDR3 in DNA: TGCGCCAGCAGCTTGGCCGGACAGTTCAATCAGCCCCAGCATTTT.